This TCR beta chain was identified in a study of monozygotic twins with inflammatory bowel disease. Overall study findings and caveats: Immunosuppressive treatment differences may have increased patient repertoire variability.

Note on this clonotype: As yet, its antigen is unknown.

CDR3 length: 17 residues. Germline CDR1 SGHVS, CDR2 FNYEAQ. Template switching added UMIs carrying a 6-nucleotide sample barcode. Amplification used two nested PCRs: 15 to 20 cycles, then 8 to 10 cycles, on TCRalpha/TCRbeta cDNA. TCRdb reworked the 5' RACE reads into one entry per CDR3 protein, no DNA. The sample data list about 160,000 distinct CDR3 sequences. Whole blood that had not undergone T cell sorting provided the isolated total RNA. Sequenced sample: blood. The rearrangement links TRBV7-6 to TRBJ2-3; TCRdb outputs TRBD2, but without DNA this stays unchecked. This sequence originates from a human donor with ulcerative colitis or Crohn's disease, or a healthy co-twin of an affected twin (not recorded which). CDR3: CASSLEVAGASTDTQYF. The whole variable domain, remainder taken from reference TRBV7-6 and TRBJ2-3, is GAGVSQSPRYKVTKRGQDVALRCDPISGHVSLYWYRQALGQGPEFLTYFNYEAQQDKSGLPNDRFSAERPEGSISTLTIQRTEQRDSAMYRCASSLEVAGASTDTQYFGPGTRLTVL.